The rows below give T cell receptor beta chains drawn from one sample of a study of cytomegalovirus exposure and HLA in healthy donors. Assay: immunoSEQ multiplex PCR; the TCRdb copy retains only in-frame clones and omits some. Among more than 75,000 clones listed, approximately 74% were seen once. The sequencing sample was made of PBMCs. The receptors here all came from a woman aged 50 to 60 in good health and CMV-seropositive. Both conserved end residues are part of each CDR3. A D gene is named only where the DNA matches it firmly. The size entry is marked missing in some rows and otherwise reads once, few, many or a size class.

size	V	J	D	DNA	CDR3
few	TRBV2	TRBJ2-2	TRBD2	TGTGCCAGAAGTGGGGTAGCGGGAGGCGCCGGGGAGCTGTTTTTT	CARSGVAGGAGELFF
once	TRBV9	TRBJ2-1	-	TGTGCCAGCAGCGTAGAGACAAGAGACAATGAGCAGTTCTTC	CASSVETRDNEQFF
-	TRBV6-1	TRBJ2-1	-	TGTGCCAGCAGTGAAGCGCTGGGGCCCCTTTTTGGGAATGAGCAGTTCTTC	CASSEALGPLFGNEQFF
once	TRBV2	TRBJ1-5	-	TGTGCCAGCAGTTTAGAGATTCAGCCCCAGCATTTT	CASSLEIQPQHF
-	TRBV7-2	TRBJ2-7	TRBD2	TGTGCCAGCAGCTTTCCGGCTAGCGGGAGCCACGAGCAGTACTTC	CASSFPASGSHEQYF
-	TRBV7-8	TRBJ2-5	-	TGTGCCAGCAGCCTTCAGGGGACCCAAGAGACCCAGTACTTC	CASSLQGTQETQYF
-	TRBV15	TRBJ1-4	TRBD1	TGTGCCACCAGCAGCCACAGGGGGGGGGAAAAACTGTTTTTT	CATSSHRGGEKLFF
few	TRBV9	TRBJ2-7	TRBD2	TGTGCCAGCAGCCGTACTGGACTAGAGGTAGCAGAGCAGTACTTC	CASSRTGLEVAEQYF
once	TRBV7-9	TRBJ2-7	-	TGTGCCAGCAGCTTAATTTGGCGTTCGTCAGGGATATCCTACGAGCAGTACTTC	CASSLIWRSSGISYEQYF
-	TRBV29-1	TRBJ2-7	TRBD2	TGCAGCGTTGAAAGGAGGGAATGGGGCGGGAGGAGGGGAGAGCAGTACTTC	CSVERREWGGRRGEQYF
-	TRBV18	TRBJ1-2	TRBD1	TGTGCCAGCTCACCGAAACAGGGGACCCTTTATGGCTACACCTTC	CASSPKQGTLYGYTF
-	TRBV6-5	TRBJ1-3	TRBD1	TGTGCCAGCAGTTTTGGACAGGCAAGCTCTGGAAACACCATATATTTT	CASSFGQASSGNTIYF
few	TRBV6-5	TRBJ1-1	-	TGTGCCAGCAGTTACCCCCTACAGTCAGGAAACACTGAAGCTTTCTTT	CASSYPLQSGNTEAFF
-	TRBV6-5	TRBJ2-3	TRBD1	TGTGCCAGCAGTTACGGGACAGGGGGCGCAGATACGCAGTATTTT	CASSYGTGGADTQYF
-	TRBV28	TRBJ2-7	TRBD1	TGTGCCAGCAGCCCCGGGACAGGGTCCGAGCAGTACTTC	CASSPGTGSEQYF
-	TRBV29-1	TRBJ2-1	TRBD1	TGCAGCGACGGGACAGGGGGGTTCGCTGAGCAGTTCTTC	CSDGTGGFAEQFF
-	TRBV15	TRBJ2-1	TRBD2	TGTGCCACCAGCAGAGAAGGCCCGGGGCGGGGGAACTACAATGAGCAGTTCTTC	CATSREGPGRGNYNEQFF
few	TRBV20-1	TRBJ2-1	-	TGCAGTGCTAGCCAGGGGGGAGAGCAGTTCTTC	CSASQGGEQFF
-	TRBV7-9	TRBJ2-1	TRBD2	TGTGCCAGCAGCTTAGGGGGACTAGCGGGAGGGCCGGCCTACAATGAGCAGTTCTTC	CASSLGGLAGGPAYNEQFF
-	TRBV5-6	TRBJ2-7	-	TGTGCCAGCAGCCAAGTTTGGGGCCACTACGAGCAGTACTTC	CASSQVWGHYEQYF
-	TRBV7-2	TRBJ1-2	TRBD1	TGTGCCAGCAGGAGGACAGGGATCTATGGCTACACCTTC	CASRRTGIYGYTF
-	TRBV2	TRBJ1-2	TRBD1	TGTGCCAGCACCCGGACAGGGAATGGCTACACCTTC	CASTRTGNGYTF
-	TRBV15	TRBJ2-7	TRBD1	TGTGCCACCAGCAGAGCTAGGGACAGGGGTTACGAGCAGTACTTC	CATSRARDRGYEQYF
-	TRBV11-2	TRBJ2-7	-	TGTGCCAGCAGCATCCTCAGCGAGCAGTACTTC	CASSILSEQYF
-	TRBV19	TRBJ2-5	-	TGTGCCAGTAGTACGGTGACAGGAGGCCTGCAGGGGACCCAGTACTTC	CASSTVTGGLQGTQYF
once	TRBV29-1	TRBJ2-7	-	TGCAGCGACAGGGAAGTTTTGGACGAGCAGTACTTC	CSDREVLDEQYF
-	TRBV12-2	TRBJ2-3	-	TGTGCAAGGAGCCTTACGCAGTATTTT	CARSLTQYF
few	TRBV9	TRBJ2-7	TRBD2	TGTGCCAGCAGCGTAGGGGAACTACGGGGGGTCACGGGCGAGCAGTACTTC	CASSVGELRGVTGEQYF
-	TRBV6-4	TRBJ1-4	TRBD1	TGTGCCAGCAGTCCCGACAGGGGCGGCGAAAAACTGTTTTTT	CASSPDRGGEKLFF
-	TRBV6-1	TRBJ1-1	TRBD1	TGTGCCAGCAGTGAACAGGGGGTGTATGGAACTGAAGCTTTCTTT	CASSEQGVYGTEAFF
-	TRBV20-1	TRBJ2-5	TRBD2	TGCAGTGCGCGGGCGGGGGGGTCCCAGTACTTC	CSARAGGSQYF
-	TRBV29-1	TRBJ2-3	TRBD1	TGCAGCGTAGGACAGGGCCTTAGCACAGATACGCAGTATTTT	CSVGQGLSTDTQYF
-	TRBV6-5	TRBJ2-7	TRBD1	TGTGCCAGCAGACAGGGGTACGAGCAGTACTTC	CASRQGYEQYF
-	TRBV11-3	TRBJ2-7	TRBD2	TGTGCCAGCAGCCCATGGACTAGCGGAAACTACGAGCAGTACTTC	CASSPWTSGNYEQYF
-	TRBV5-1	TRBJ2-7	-	TGCGCCAGCCGGCAGGCAGGGGCTCTACACGAGCAGTACTTC	CASRQAGALHEQYF
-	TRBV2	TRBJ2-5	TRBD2	TGCGCCAGCAGTGAAGATAGTGAGGTGGAGCGGGAGTGGGTAATAGAGACCCAGTACTTC	CASSEDSEVEREWVIETQYF
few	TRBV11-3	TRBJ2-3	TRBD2	TGTGCCAGCAGCGTGGACGGGACTACCACATGGGGGGTGGGTACAGATACGCAGTATTTT	CASSVDGTTTWGVGTDTQYF
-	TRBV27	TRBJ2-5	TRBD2	TGTGCCAGCAGTCCATTAGCGGGAGGAAAGACCCAGTACTTC	CASSPLAGGKTQYF
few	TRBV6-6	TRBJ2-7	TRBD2	TGTGCCAGCAACCTGCGGGGGGTGCGTTTCTCCTACGAGCAGTACTTC	CASNLRGVRFSYEQYF
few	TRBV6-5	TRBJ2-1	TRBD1	TGTGCCAGTAGTTCCGGGACAGTCCCGACTGAGCAGTTCTTC	CASSSGTVPTEQFF
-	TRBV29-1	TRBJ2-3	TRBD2	TGCAGCGTTGTTACTAGCGCGAGCACAGATACGCAGTATTTT	CSVVTSASTDTQYF
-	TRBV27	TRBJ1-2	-	TGTGCCAGCGCGCCCGAACAGGGAGCTCGTGGCTACACCTTC	CASAPEQGARGYTF
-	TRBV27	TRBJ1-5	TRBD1	TGTGCCAGCAGGAGGACAGGGCGGCAGCCCCAGCATTTT	CASRRTGRQPQHF
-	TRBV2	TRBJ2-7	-	TGTGCCAGCAAGTGGAGTCACGAGCAGTACTTC	CASKWSHEQYF
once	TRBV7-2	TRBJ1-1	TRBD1	TGTGCCAGCAGCGGACGGACAGGGGCTGAAGCTTTCTTT	CASSGRTGAEAFF
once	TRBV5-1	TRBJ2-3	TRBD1	TGCGCCAGCAGCTTGCTACCGGGACAGGGGATCACAGATACGCAGTATTTT	CASSLLPGQGITDTQYF
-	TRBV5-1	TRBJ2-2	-	TGCGCCAGCAGCTTGGCCTGGACAACCGTCGGGGAGCTGTTTTTT	CASSLAWTTVGELFF
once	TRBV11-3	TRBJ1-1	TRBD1	TGTGCCAGCAGCCGTACCGGGACAGTGAACACTGAAGCTTTCTTT	CASSRTGTVNTEAFF
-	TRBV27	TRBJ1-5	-	TGTGCCAGCAGTTTAAGGGGCCCCGAGCAGCCCCAGCATTTT	CASSLRGPEQPQHF
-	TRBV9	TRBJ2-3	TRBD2	TGTGCCAGCAGCGTAGAGGTTAGCGGGAGTGCGCAGTATTTT	CASSVEVSGSAQYF
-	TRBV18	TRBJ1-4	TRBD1	TGTGCCAGCTCACGGGACAGGGTCAATGAAAAACTGTTTTTT	CASSRDRVNEKLFF